These 26 T cell receptor beta chains were all obtained from the same sample, sequenced in a study of T cell responses to AZD1222 COVID-19 vaccine. Clones were sequenced by immunoSEQ multiplex PCR, and TCRdb holds only the in-frame ones, with some missing. The data contain 150,000 or so clones, 85% to 95% of them singletons. This sample comprised peripheral blood, obtained on day 0 of AZD1222 vaccination. The receptors come from an adult in good health.

The chain uses TRBV13 and TRBJ1-1; D is perhaps TRBD1 (6 bases). V was pared by 3 bases and J by 6 bases, with 8 bases between. This CDR3 contains 12 residues. Germline V gene sequence: CDR1 PRHDT, CDR2 FYEKMQ (reference sequence). CDR3 sequence (DNA): TGTGCCAGCAGCTTTACAGGGTCTGAAGCTTTCTTT. It codes for CASSFTGSEAFF.

To note about this clone: The junction differs from germline at one of its ends, possibly a read error. J is TRBJ2-4 and V is TRBV3-1 (or the pseudogene TRBV3-2), with D maybe TRBD1 (6 bases). The germline V gene has CDR1 LGHDT and CDR2 YNNKEL (reference sequence). CDR3 size: 15 residues. For the CDR3, the DNA is TGTGCCAGCAGTCAAGCAGGGGCGACCAAAAACATTCAGTACTTC. This sequence encodes CASSQAGATKNIQYF.

The CDR3 protein is CASSPTGDRFQPQHF. The CDR3 DNA is TGTGCCAGCTCACCAACGGGGGACAGGTTTCAGCCCCAGCATTTT. This sequence joins TRBV18 and TRBJ1-5, with TRBD1 identical over 8 bases. Per the germline V gene, CDR1 is KGHSH and CDR2 is LQKENI. The ends lost 2 bases at V and 6 bases at J; junction bases unmatched: 6. The CDR3 totals 15 residues.

The genes are TRBV5-1 and TRBJ2-7; a weak D match, TRBD2 (5 bases). The V and J ends lost 1 base and 7 bases respectively, with 15 bases between them. CDR1 SGHRS and CDR2 YFSETQ come from the germline V gene. The CDR3 is 14 amino acids. CDR3: CASSLTATRTEQYF. The CDR3 nucleotides are TGCGCCAGCAGCTTGACCGCCACCCGGACTGAGCAGTACTTC.

The chain employs TRBV12-3 or TRBV12-4 and TRBJ1-1; D gene uncertain. V lost 6 bases to trimming and J lost 8 bases, with 10 bases between them. The CDR3 totals 11 residues. The CDR3 here is CASRVRMEAFF. The CDR3 DNA reads as TGTGCCAGCAGGGTTCGAATGGAAGCTTTCTTT.

V usage is TRBV19 and J usage is TRBJ1-1; perhaps TRBD1 as D (5 bases). V shed 3 bases and J shed 4 bases, with 12 bases lying between them. Germline lookup yields CDR1 LNHDA and CDR2 SQIVND (reference sequence). This CDR3 is 14 amino acids long. The CDR3 is CASSIQGWGTEAFF. CDR3 bases: TGTGCCAGTAGTATTCAGGGATGGGGCACTGAAGCTTTCTTT.

The chain combines TRBV30 with TRBJ1-2, with D perhaps TRBD1 (6 bases). The V end lost 8 bases, the J end lost 2 bases, and 12 bases lay between the germline ends. The CDR3 is 12 amino acids. Germline lookup yields CDR1 GTSNPN and CDR2 SVGIG (reference sequence). CDR3 residues: CAHDRRNYGYTF. CDR3 coding DNA: TGTGCCCACGACAGGAGGAACTATGGCTACACCTTC.

The V gene is TRBV18, the J gene TRBJ1-4; 8 nucleotides line up with TRBD1. The germline CDR1 and CDR2 sequences are KGHSH and LQKENI. V was pared by 5 bases and J by 2 bases, with 10 bases of the junction left unmatched. This CDR3 comprises 17 residues. This chain's CDR3 is CASSARQGRWTNEKLFF. The CDR3 nucleotides are TGTGCCAGCTCAGCACGACAGGGGAGGTGGACTAATGAAAAACTGTTTTTT.

The CDR3 protein is CASSPASRGYTEAFF. The CDR3 bases are TGTGCCAGCAGCCCGGCATCACGCGGGTACACTGAAGCTTTCTTT. The V and J genes are TRBV5-6 and TRBJ1-1; D ambiguous. The CDR3 is made up of 15 amino acids. Trimming removed 4 bases from V and 3 bases from J, with 16 bases in between. CDR1 and CDR2 (germline): SGHDT, YYEEEE.

The J gene is TRBJ1-2, the V gene TRBV20-1; possible D gene TRBD1, 5 bases. Per germline, CDR1 DFQATT and CDR2 SNEGSKA (reference sequence). V shed 3 bases and J shed 6 bases, with 11 bases lying between them. The CDR3 is made up of 12 amino acids. The CDR3 bases are TGCAGTGCTAGTGGGGGGATGCATGGCTACACCTTC. Encoded protein: CSASGGMHGYTF.

J is TRBJ1-6 and V is TRBV5-6; D remains unclear. The germline CDR1 and CDR2 sequences are SGHDT and YYEEEE. Trimming took 4 bases from V and 10 from J, leaving 15 bases between them. The CDR3 spans 14 residues. CDR3 sequence (DNA): TGTGCCAGCAGCCTGAGCGGGAGGTACTCACCCCTCCACTTT. Amino acids: CASSLSGRYSPLHF.

A single count supports this clone. The J gene is TRBJ1-1, the V gene TRBV5-1; D remains unclear. V lost 0 bases, J lost 5 bases, and 8 bases lay in between. The CDR3 is 13 residues long. The germline CDR1 and CDR2 sequences are SGHRS and YFSETQ. CDR3 nucleotide sequence: TGCGCCAGCAGCTTGGGTGGGAGGACTGAAGCTTTCTTT. Its protein is CASSLGGRTEAFF. The variable domain in full, completed from reference TRBV5-1 and TRBJ1-1, reads KAGVTQTPRYLIKTRGQQVTLSCSPISGHRSVSWYQQTPGQGLQFLFEYFSETQRNKGNFPGRFSGRQFSNSRSEMNVSTLELGDSALYLCASSLGGRTEAFFGQGTRLTVV.

This clone appeared once. This sequence joins TRBV7-8 and TRBJ1-4, with D uncertain. This CDR3 is built from 16 residues. V lost 5 bases and J 2 bases, leaving 15 bases between the germline ends. CDR1 is SGHVS and CDR2 is FQNEAQ in the germline V gene. DNA of the CDR3: TGTGCCAGCAGCCGGCTGCTGGCACGGACTAATGAAAAACTGTTTTTT. The encoded protein is CASSRLLARTNEKLFF.

The rearrangement links TRBV5-1 to TRBJ1-6; D is ambiguous. Germline CDR1 is SGHRS and CDR2 is YFSETQ. V was pared by 0 bases and J by 8 bases, with 12 bases between. This CDR3 is 15 amino acids long. The CDR3 spells CASSLETGLHSPLHF. CDR3 coding DNA: TGCGCCAGCAGCTTGGAGACCGGCTTGCATTCACCCCTCCACTTT. Based on the CDR3 plus reference TRBV5-1 and TRBJ1-6, the full variable domain is KAGVTQTPRYLIKTRGQQVTLSCSPISGHRSVSWYQQTPGQGLQFLFEYFSETQRNKGNFPGRFSGRQFSNSRSEMNVSTLELGDSALYLCASSLETGLHSPLHFGNGTRLTVT.

The chain is built from TRBV7-8 and TRBJ2-3; unclear D gene. Trimming cost V 5 bases and J 2 bases, with 5 bases left between them. The CDR3 has 12 amino acids. CDR1 is SGHVS, CDR2 FQNEAQ, per germline. CDR3 DNA: TGTGCCAGCAGCCCCTACACAGATACGCAGTATTTT. Translating it yields CASSPYTDTQYF.

This chain links TRBV7-9 with TRBJ2-3; 10 bases are a match to TRBD2. Trimming removed 3 bases from V and 3 bases from J; junction bases left unmatched: 9. CDR3 length: 17 amino acids. CDR1 and CDR2 (germline): SEHNR, FQNEAQ (reference sequence). The CDR3 DNA follows: TGTGCCAGCAGCTTGAGAGCGGGGGGGCCTAGTACAGATACGCAGTATTTT. Amino acids: CASSLRAGGPSTDTQYF.

The chain is built from TRBV28 and TRBJ1-1; D may be TRBD1 (5 bases). The V gene lost 5 bases and the J gene lost 5 bases, with 12 bases spanning the gap. The CDR3 contains 13 residues. Looked up from germline, CDR1 is MDHEN and CDR2 is SYDVKM. CDR3 DNA sequence: TGTGCCAGCAGTAAGGGGAGGAATACTGAAGCTTTCTTT. Its translation is CASSKGRNTEAFF.

The gene calls are TRBV20-1 and TRBJ2-3; D is uncertain. There are 11 residues in the CDR3. The V gene lost 7 bases and the J gene lost 5 bases, with 10 bases spanning the gap. Germline V gene lookup returns CDR1 DFQATT and CDR2 SNEGSKA (reference sequence). DNA for the CDR3: TGCAGTGGCCAGCTCAGAGATACGCAGTATTTT. It encodes CSGQLRDTQYF.

V is TRBV7-9 and J is TRBJ1-5; D gene uncertain. Germline CDR1 reads SEHNR; CDR2 reads FQNEAQ (reference sequence). CDR3 length: 15 residues. V was trimmed by 3 bases and J by 2 bases, leaving 11 bases between them. As DNA, the CDR3 is TGTGCCAGCAGCTTTACGGGTGCGGGCAATCAGCCCCAGCATTTT. Protein: CASSFTGAGNQPQHF.

The chain uses TRBV6-5 and TRBJ1-2; no definite D call. The CDR3 length is 14 residues. The V end was cut by 5 bases, the J end by 6 bases, with 16 bases between. Germline loops: CDR1 MNHEY, CDR2 SVGAGI. CDR3 DNA: TGTGCCAGCAGTCCCAGCGGGATTCGGGATGGCTACACCTTC. Its translation is CASSPSGIRDGYTF.

Remarks on this clone: Germline and junction disagree at one end, which may indicate a read error. The chain carries TRBV5-1 and TRBJ2-5; the match to TRBD2 covers 9 bases. The germline CDR1 and CDR2 sequences are SGHRS and YFSETQ. The CDR3 runs 14 residues. The CDR3 nucleotides are TGCGCCAGCAGCTCTGCGGGGGGGCAAGAGATCCAGTACTTC. Translated, it gives CASSSAGGQEIQYF.

The chain joins TRBV7-9 to TRBJ1-5; D ambiguous. This CDR3 spans 14 amino acids. Trimming pared 4 bases from V and 4 bases from J, leaving 11 bases between. Germline V gene sequence: CDR1 SEHNR, CDR2 FQNEAQ (reference sequence). The CDR3, as DNA: TGTGCCAGCAGCTCGCTGATAGAAAATCAGCCCCAGCATTTT. Amino acid sequence: CASSSLIENQPQHF.

The V gene is TRBV28, the J gene TRBJ2-5, with 12 bases matching TRBD2. Germline CDR1 reads MDHEN; CDR2 reads SYDVKM. Trimming removed 4 bases from V and 5 bases from J; junction bases left unmatched: 11. CDR3 length: 17 residues. DNA for the CDR3: TGTGCCAGCAGTTCCCTCCCTAGCGGGGGGGTTCGCGAGACCCAGTACTTC. It encodes CASSSLPSGGVRETQYF. Full variable domain (remainder filled in from reference TRBV28 and TRBJ2-5): DVKVTQSSRYLVKRTGEKVFLECVQDMDHENMFWYRQDPGLGLRLIYFSYDVKMKEKGDIPEGYSVSREKKERFSLILESASTNQTSMYLCASSSLPSGGVRETQYFGPGTRLLVL.

The chain uses TRBV7-8 and TRBJ2-7, with 13 bases fitting TRBD2. V lost 10 bases to trimming and J lost 0 bases; unmatched junction nucleotides: 12. Germline V gives CDR1 SGHVS, CDR2 FQNEAQ. The CDR3 consists of 17 residues. The DNA for the CDR3 is TGTGCCACTTCACCGGGACTAGCGGGGTCTAGCTCCTACGAGCAGTACTTC. This gives the protein CATSPGLAGSSSYEQYF.

J is TRBJ1-6 and V is TRBV30; TRBD1 matches 11 bases. J was trimmed by 4 bases and V by 3 bases; bases with no gene match: 11. Germline assignment: CDR1 GTSNPN and CDR2 SVGIG (reference sequence). The CDR3 consists of 18 residues. CDR3 bases: TGTGCCTGGAGGGGGGACAGGGGGTCGTACGATTATAATTCACCCCTCCACTTT. This translates into CAWRGDRGSYDYNSPLHF.

The chain carries TRBV24-1 and TRBJ1-5; 7 bases line up with TRBD1. The CDR3 is made up of 16 amino acids. V shed 4 bases and J 1 base; nucleotides not matched to a gene: 6. The germline gives CDR1 KGHDR, CDR2 SFDVKD. The CDR3: CATSDRQGSSNQPQHF. The CDR3 DNA reads as TGTGCCACCAGTGACAGACAGGGTTCGAGCAATCAGCCCCAGCATTTT.